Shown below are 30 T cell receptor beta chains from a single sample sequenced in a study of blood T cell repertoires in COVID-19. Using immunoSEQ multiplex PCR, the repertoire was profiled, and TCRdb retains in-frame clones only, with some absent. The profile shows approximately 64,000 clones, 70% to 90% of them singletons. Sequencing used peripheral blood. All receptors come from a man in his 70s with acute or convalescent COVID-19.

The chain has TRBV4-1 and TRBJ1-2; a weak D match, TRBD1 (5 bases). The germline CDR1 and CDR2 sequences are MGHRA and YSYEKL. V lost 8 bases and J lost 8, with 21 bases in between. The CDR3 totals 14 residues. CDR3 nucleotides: TGCGCCAGCGGGGGGACCAGCCACTTTACCGGCTACACCTTC. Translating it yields CASGGTSHFTGYTF.

The CDR3 DNA reads as TGTGCCAGCAACCGAAGATCGGACAGGGTAGGCTACACCTTC. Translated, it gives CASNRRSDRVGYTF. The chain employs TRBV7-2 and TRBJ1-2; 8 bases agree with TRBD1. The CDR3 contains 14 residues. In germline, CDR1 is SGHTA, CDR2 FQGNSA. The V gene end was trimmed by 7 bases and the J gene end by 8 bases; junction bases not matched to a gene: 12. Drawing the rest from reference TRBV7-2 and TRBJ1-2, the complete variable domain is GAGVSQSPSNKVTEKGKDVELRCDPISGHTALYWYRQSLGQGLEFLIYFQGNSAPDKSGLPSDRFSAERTGGSVSTLTIQRTQQEDSAVYLCASNRRSDRVGYTFGSGTRLTVV.

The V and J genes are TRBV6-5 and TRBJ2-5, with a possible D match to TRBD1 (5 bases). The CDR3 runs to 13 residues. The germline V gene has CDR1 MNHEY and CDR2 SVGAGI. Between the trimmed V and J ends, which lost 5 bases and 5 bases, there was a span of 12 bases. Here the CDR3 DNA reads TGTGCCAGCAGTCGAAGCAAGGGGGAGACCCAGTACTTC. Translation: CASSRSKGETQYF.

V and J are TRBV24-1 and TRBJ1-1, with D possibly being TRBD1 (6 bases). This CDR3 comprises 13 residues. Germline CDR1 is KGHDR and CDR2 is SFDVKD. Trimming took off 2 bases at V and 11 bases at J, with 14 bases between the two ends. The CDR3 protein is CATSDYTGSRAFF. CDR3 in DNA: TGTGCCACCAGTGATTATACAGGGTCCCGTGCTTTCTTT.

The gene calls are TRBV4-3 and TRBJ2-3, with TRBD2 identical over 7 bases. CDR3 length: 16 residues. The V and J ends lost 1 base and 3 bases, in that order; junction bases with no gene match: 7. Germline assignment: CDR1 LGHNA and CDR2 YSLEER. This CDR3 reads CASSQAAWGGTDTQYF. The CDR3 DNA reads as TGCGCCAGCAGCCAAGCTGCGTGGGGGGGGACAGATACGCAGTATTTT.

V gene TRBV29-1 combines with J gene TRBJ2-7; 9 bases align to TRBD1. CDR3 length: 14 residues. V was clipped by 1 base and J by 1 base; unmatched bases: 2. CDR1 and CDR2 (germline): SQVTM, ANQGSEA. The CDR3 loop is CSVEVGTGSYEQYF. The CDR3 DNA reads TGCAGCGTTGAAGTTGGGACAGGGTCCTACGAGCAGTACTTC.

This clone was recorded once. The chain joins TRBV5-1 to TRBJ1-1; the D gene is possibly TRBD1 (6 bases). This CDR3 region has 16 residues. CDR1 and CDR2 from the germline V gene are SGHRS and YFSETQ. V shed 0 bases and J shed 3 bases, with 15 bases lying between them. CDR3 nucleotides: TGCGCCAGCAGCTTGGCCAGGGGTTTTACGTACACTGAAGCTTTCTTT. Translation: CASSLARGFTYTEAFF.

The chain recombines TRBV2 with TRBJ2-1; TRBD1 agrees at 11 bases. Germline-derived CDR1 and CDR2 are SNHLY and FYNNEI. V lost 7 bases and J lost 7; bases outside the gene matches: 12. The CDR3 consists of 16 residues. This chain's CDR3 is CASTRRRGQGVNEQFF. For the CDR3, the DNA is TGTGCCAGCACCCGACGCCGGGGACAGGGGGTAAATGAGCAGTTCTTC.

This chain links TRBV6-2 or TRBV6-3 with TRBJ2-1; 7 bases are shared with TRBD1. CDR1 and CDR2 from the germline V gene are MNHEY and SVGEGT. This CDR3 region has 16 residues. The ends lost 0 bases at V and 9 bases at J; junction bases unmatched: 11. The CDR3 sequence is CASSYSKGATIPEQFF. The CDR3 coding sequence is TGTGCCAGCAGTTACTCGAAGGGGGCGACTATCCCTGAGCAGTTCTTC.

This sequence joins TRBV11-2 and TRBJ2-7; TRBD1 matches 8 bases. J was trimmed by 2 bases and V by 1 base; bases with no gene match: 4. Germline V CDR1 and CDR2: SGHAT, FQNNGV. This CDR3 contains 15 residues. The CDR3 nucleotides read TGTGCCAGCAGCTTAGTCCGGGACAGGACCTACGAGCAGTACTTC. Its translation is CASSLVRDRTYEQYF. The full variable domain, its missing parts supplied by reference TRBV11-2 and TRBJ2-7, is EAGVAQSPRYKIIEKRQSVAFWCNPISGHATLYWYQQILGQGPKLLIQFQNNGVVDDSQLPKDRFSAERLKGVDSTLKIQPAKLEDSAVYLCASSLVRDRTYEQYFGPGTRLTVT.

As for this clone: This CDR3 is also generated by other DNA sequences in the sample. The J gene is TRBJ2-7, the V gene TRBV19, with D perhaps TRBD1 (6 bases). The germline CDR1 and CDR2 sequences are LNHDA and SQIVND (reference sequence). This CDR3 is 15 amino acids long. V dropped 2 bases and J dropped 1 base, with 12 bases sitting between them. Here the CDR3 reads CASSIRGGSSYEQYF. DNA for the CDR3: TGTGCCAGTAGTATACGAGGGGGATCTTCCTACGAGCAGTACTTC. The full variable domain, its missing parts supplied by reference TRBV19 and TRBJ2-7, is DGGITQSPKYLFRKEGQNVTLSCEQNLNHDAMYWYRQDPGQGLRLIYYSQIVNDFQKGDIAEGYSVSREKKESFPLTVTSAQKNPTAFYLCASSIRGGSSYEQYFGPGTRLTVT.

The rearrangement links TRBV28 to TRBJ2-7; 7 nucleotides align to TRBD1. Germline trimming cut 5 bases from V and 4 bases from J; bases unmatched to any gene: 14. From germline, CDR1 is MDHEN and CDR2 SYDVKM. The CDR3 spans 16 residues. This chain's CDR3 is CASSRPGQHISYEQYF. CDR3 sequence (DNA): TGTGCCAGCAGTCGACCGGGACAGCATATTTCGTACGAGCAGTACTTC.

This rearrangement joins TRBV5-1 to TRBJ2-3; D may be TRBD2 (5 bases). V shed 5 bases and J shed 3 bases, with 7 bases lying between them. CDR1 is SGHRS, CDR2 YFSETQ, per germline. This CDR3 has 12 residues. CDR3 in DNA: TGCGCCAGCAGAGGAGGTACAGATACGCAGTATTTT. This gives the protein CASRGGTDTQYF.

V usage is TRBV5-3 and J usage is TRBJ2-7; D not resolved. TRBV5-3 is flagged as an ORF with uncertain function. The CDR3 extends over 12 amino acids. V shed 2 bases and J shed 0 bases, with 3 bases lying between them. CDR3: CARSFSSYEQYF. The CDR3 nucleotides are TGTGCCAGAAGCTTTAGCTCCTACGAGCAGTACTTC.

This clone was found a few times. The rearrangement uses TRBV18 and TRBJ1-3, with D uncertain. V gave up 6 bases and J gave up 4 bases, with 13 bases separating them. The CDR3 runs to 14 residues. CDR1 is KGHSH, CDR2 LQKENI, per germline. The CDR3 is CASSESFGGNTIYF. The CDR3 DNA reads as TGTGCCAGCTCGGAGTCCTTCGGGGGAAACACCATATATTTT.

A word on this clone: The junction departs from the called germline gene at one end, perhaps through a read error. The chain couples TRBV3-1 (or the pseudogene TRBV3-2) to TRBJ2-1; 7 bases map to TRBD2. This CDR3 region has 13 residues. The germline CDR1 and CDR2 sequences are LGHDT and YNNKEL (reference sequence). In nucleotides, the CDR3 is TGTGCCAGCAGCCCAAGAACGGGGCGGGGGATTATCTTC. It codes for CASSPRTGRGIIF.

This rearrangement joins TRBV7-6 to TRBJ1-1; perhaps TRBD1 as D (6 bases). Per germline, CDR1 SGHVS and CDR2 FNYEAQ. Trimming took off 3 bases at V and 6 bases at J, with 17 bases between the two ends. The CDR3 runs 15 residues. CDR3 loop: CASSFSRGGYSEAFF. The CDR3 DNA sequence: TGTGCCAGCAGCTTTTCACGAGGGGGATACTCTGAAGCTTTCTTT. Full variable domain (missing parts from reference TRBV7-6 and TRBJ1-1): GAGVSQSPRYKVTKRGQDVALRCDPISGHVSLYWYRQALGQGPEFLTYFNYEAQQDKSGLPNDRFSAERPEGSISTLTIQRTEQRDSAMYRCASSFSRGGYSEAFFGQGTRLTVV.

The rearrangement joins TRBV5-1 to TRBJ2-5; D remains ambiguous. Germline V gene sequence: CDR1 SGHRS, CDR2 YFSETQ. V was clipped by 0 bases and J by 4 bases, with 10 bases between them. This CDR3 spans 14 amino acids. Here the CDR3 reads CASSLEAARETQYF. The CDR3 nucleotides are TGCGCCAGCAGCTTGGAGGCGGCCCGAGAGACCCAGTACTTC.

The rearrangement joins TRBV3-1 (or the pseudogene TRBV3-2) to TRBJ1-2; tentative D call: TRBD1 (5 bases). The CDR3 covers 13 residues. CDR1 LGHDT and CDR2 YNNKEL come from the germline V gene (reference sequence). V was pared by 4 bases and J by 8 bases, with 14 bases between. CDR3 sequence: CASSLQGSKGYTF. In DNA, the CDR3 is TGTGCCAGCAGCCTTCAGGGTTCGAAGGGCTACACCTTC.

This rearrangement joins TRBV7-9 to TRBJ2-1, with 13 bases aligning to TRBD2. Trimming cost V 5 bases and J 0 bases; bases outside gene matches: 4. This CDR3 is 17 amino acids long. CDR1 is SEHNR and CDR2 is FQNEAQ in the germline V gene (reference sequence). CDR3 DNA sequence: TGTGCCAGCAGCCCCCGACTAGCGGGGGGCTCCTACAATGAGCAGTTCTTC. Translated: CASSPRLAGGSYNEQFF.

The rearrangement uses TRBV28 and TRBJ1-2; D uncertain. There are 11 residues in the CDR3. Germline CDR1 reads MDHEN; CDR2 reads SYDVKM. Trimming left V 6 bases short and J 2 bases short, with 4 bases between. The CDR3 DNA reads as TGTGCCAGCAGATCAAACTATGGCTACACCTTC. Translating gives CASRSNYGYTF.

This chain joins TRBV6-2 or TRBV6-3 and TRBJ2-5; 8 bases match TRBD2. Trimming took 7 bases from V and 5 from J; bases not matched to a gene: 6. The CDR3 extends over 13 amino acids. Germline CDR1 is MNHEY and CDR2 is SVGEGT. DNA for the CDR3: TGTGCCAGCACCCCGGGGGGGTCGGAGACCCAGTACTTC. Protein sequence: CASTPGGSETQYF.

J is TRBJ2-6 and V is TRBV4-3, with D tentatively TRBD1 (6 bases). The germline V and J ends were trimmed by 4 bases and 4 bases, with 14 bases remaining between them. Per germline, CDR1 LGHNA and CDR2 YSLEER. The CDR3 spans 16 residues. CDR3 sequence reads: CASSPSPGEGANVLTF. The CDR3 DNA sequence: TGCGCCAGCAGCCCATCTCCAGGGGAAGGGGCCAACGTCCTGACTTTC.

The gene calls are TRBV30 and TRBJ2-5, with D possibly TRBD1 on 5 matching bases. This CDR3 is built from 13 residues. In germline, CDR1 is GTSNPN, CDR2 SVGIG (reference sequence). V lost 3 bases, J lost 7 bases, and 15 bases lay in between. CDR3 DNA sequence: TGTGCCTGGAGGTTTTCAGGGTTGGGGACCCAGTACTTC. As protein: CAWRFSGLGTQYF. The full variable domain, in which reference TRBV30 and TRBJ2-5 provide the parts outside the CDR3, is SQTIHQWPATLVQPVGSPLSLECTVEGTSNPNLYWYRQAAGRGLQLLFYSVGIGQISSEVPQNLSASRPQDRQFILSSKKLLLSDSGFYLCAWRFSGLGTQYFGPGTRLLVL.

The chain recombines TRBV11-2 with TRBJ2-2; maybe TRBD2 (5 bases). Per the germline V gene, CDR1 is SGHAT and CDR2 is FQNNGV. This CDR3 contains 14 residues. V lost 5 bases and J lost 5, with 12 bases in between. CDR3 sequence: CASSPGFWTGELFF. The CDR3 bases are TGTGCCAGCAGCCCGGGGTTTTGGACCGGGGAGCTGTTTTTT.

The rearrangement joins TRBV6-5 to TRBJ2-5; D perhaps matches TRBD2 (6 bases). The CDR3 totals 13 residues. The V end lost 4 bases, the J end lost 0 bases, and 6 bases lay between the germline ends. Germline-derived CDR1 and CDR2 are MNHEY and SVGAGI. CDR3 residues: CASSWEDQETQYF. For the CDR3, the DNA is TGTGCCAGCAGTTGGGAGGACCAAGAGACCCAGTACTTC.

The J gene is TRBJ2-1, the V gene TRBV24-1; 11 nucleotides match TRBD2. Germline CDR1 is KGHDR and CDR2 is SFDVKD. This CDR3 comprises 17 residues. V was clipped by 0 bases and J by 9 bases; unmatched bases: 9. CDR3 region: CATSDLEVAGGLGEQFF. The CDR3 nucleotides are TGTGCCACCAGTGATTTGGAGGTAGCGGGGGGGCTAGGTGAGCAGTTCTTC.

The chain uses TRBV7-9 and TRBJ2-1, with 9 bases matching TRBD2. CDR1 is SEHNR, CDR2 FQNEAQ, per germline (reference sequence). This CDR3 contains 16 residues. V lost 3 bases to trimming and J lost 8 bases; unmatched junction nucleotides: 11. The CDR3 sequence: CASSLAGGAKEDEQFF. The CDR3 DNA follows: TGTGCCAGCAGCTTGGCGGGAGGGGCCAAAGAGGATGAGCAGTTCTTC. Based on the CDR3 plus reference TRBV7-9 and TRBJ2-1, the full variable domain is DTGVSQNPRHKITKRGQNVTFRCDPISEHNRLYWYRQTLGQGPEFLTYFQNEAQLEKSRLLSDRFSAERPKGSFSTLEIQRTEQGDSAMYLCASSLAGGAKEDEQFFGPGTRLTVL.

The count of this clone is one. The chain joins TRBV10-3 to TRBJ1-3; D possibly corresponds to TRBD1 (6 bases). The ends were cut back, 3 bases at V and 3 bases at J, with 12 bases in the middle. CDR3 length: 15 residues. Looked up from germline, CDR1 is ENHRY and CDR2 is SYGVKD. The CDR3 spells CAISDTGKFGNTIYF. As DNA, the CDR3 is TGTGCCATCAGTGATACAGGGAAGTTTGGAAACACCATATATTTT.

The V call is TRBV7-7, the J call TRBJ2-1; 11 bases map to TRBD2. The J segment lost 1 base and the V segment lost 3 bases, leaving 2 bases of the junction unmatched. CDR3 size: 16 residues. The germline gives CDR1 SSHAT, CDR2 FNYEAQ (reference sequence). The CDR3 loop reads CASSLTSGVSYNEQFF. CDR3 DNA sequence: TGTGCCAGCAGCTTGACTAGCGGGGTTTCCTACAATGAGCAGTTCTTC. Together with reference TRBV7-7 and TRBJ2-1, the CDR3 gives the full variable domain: GAGVSQSPRYKVTKRGQDVTLRCDPISSHATLYWYQQALGQGPEFLTYFNYEAQPDKSGLPSDRFSAERPEGSISTLTIQRTEQRDSAMYRCASSLTSGVSYNEQFFGPGTRLTVL.